The 19 T cell receptor beta chains listed next were all sequenced from one sample in a study of blood T cell repertoires in COVID-19. Assay: immunoSEQ multiplex PCR; the TCRdb copy retains only in-frame clones and omits some. Here the sample spans about 210,000 clones, about 84% being singletons. Sequencing was done on a sample of peripheral blood. Receptors originate from a woman older than 75 with COVID-19, enrolled during active disease.

On this clone itself: Other nucleotide sequences in the sample specify the same CDR3. The J gene is TRBJ1-6, the V gene TRBV9; D perhaps matches TRBD1 (6 bases). The V end was cut by 3 bases, the J end by 7 bases, with 14 bases between. The germline V gene has CDR1 SGDLS and CDR2 YYNGEE. The CDR3 has 15 amino acids. The CDR3 nucleotides read TGTGCCAGCAGCGGCACAGGGCAGGACAATTCACCCCTCCACTTT. It is translated as CASSGTGQDNSPLHF.

Only one count was recorded for this clone. The chain joins TRBV6-1 to TRBJ1-2; weak D call: TRBD1 (6 bases). The CDR3 contains 15 residues. Germline V gene lookup returns CDR1 MNHNS and CDR2 SASEGT. Trimming stripped 1 base from V and 5 bases from J, with 14 bases between. The CDR3 protein is CASSEGSGQTYGYTF. The CDR3 bases are TGTGCCAGCAGTGAAGGGTCCGGACAGACGTATGGCTACACCTTC.

This chain connects TRBV2 to TRBJ1-3; TRBD1 agrees at 8 bases. The V gene's germline CDR1 is SNHLY and CDR2 FYNNEI. The V gene end was trimmed by 7 bases and the J gene end by 4 bases; junction bases not matched to a gene: 6. The CDR3 contains 14 residues. CDR3 sequence reads: CASTLTGVGNTIYF. In DNA form, the CDR3 reads TGTGCCAGCACCCTGACAGGGGTCGGAAACACCATATATTTT.

The chain recombines TRBV5-1 with TRBJ2-1; D possibly corresponds to TRBD2 (6 bases). The CDR3 has 13 amino acids. The V gene's germline CDR1 is SGHRS and CDR2 YFSETQ. V dropped 1 base and J dropped 8 bases, with 10 bases sitting between them. CDR3 sequence: CASSLLAWDEQFF. CDR3 DNA: TGCGCCAGCAGCTTGCTAGCGTGGGATGAGCAGTTCTTC.

CDR3 sequence: CASSLAWGGLNTGELFF. The CDR3 DNA is TGCGCCAGCAGCTTGGCCTGGGGGGGCCTAAACACCGGGGAGCTGTTTTTT. V and J are TRBV5-1 and TRBJ2-2; a possible D gene is TRBD2 (7 bases). Germline-derived CDR1 and CDR2 are SGHRS and YFSETQ. V gave up 0 bases and J gave up 2 bases, with 14 bases separating them. This CDR3 contains 17 residues.

This clone was seen a single time. V usage is TRBV7-9 and J usage is TRBJ1-3, with a tentative D call TRBD1 (5 bases). V lost 7 bases to trimming and J lost 8 bases, with 15 bases between them. CDR3 length: 13 amino acids. CDR1 is SEHNR, CDR2 FQNEAQ, per germline (reference sequence). CDR3 protein: CASTRLGGDTIYF. In DNA form, the CDR3 reads TGTGCCAGCACCCGGTTGGGGGGAGACACCATATATTTT.

Comments on this clone: Other DNA sequences in this sample translate to the same CDR3. This chain links TRBV11-2 with TRBJ2-7; tentatively, D is TRBD2 (6 bases). Germline CDR1 is SGHAT and CDR2 is FQNNGV. The CDR3 sequence is 14 residues long. Trimming took off 1 base at V and 2 bases at J, with 9 bases between the two ends. In DNA form, the CDR3 reads TGTGCCAGCAGCTTAGGGAGGGGACCCTACGAGCAGTACTTC. Its protein product is CASSLGRGPYEQYF.

V is TRBV28 and J is TRBJ1-1; D gene unclear. V was cut by 7 bases and J by 13 bases, with 16 bases left in between. Germline CDR1 MDHEN, CDR2 SYDVKM. The CDR3 totals 11 residues. Here the CDR3 reads CASTNHRRSFF. The CDR3 DNA sequence: TGTGCCAGCACCAACCACCGACGGAGTTTCTTT.

The rearrangement uses TRBV6-5 and TRBJ1-2; D may be TRBD1 (5 bases). Between the trimmed V and J ends, which lost 3 bases and 6 bases, there was a span of 11 bases. This CDR3 has 13 residues. Germline CDR1 reads MNHEY; CDR2 reads SVGAGI. This CDR3 is CASSYGQGNGYTF. The CDR3 DNA reads as TGTGCCAGCAGTTATGGACAAGGGAATGGCTACACCTTC.

This clone was counted ten times or more. The chain is built from TRBV27 and TRBJ2-7, with a weak D call TRBD2 (6 bases). The germline CDR1 and CDR2 sequences are MNHEY and SMNVEV (reference sequence). V was cut by 0 bases and J by 0 bases, with 9 bases left in between. This CDR3 has 15 amino acids. The CDR3 region is CASSLSWRGSYEQYF. The CDR3 DNA reads as TGTGCCAGCAGTTTATCTTGGCGGGGCTCCTACGAGCAGTACTTC.

The rearrangement uses TRBV19 and TRBJ2-1, with TRBD2 as a possible D gene (6 bases). V was shortened by 5 bases and J by 10 bases, with 12 bases between the two germline ends. From germline, CDR1 is LNHDA and CDR2 SQIVND (reference sequence). CDR3 size: 12 residues. For the CDR3, the DNA is TGTGCCAGTAGTGCGGGACCCTCAGAGCAGTTCTTC. Protein: CASSAGPSEQFF.

V usage is TRBV6-5 and J usage is TRBJ2-7; tentative D call: TRBD2 (7 bases). The germline V gene encodes CDR1 MNHEY and CDR2 SVGAGI. Trimming left V 8 bases short and J 0 bases short, with 14 bases between. This CDR3 contains 14 residues. CDR3 sequence reads: CASLGRGSSYEQYF. The CDR3 nucleotides read TGTGCCAGCCTAGGGAGGGGGAGCTCCTACGAGCAGTACTTC.

The chain joins TRBV7-6 to TRBJ1-3, with 10 bases aligning to TRBD1. V was pared by 1 base and J by 8 bases, with 5 bases of the junction left unmatched. This CDR3 spans 15 amino acids. The germline gives CDR1 SGHVS, CDR2 FNYEAQ. This chain's CDR3 is CASSLGGTGEYTIYF. The CDR3 DNA sequence: TGTGCCAGCAGCTTAGGGGGGACAGGGGAATACACCATATATTTT.

J is TRBJ1-2 and V is TRBV18, with D maybe TRBD1 (5 bases). Germline lookup yields CDR1 KGHSH and CDR2 LQKENI. The ends were cut back, 3 bases at V and 6 bases at J, with 11 bases in the middle. The CDR3 consists of 13 residues. The CDR3 here is CASSPLAGDGYTF. CDR3 in DNA: TGTGCCAGCTCACCTCTAGCGGGGGATGGCTACACCTTC.

Written as DNA, the CDR3 is TGTGCCAGTAGTAGCAGGGCAGTGGGCACTGAAGCTTTCTTT. Encoded protein: CASSSRAVGTEAFF. The chain is built from TRBV19 and TRBJ1-1; D perhaps matches TRBD1 (5 bases). Germline V gives CDR1 LNHDA, CDR2 SQIVND (reference sequence). This CDR3 contains 14 residues. The V end lost 4 bases, the J end lost 4 bases, and 13 bases lay between the germline ends.

J is TRBJ2-3 and V is TRBV2; 7 bases are shared with TRBD2. Trimming at V came to 4 bases and at J to 4 bases, leaving 2 bases not matched to a gene. Germline CDR1 reads SNHLY; CDR2 reads FYNNEI. This CDR3 has 13 amino acids. CDR3 DNA sequence: TGTGCCAGCAGTGGGACTAGACCAGATACGCAGTATTTT. It codes for CASSGTRPDTQYF.

The V call is TRBV6-1, the J call TRBJ1-5, with 8 bases identical to TRBD1. V lost 2 bases to trimming and J lost 4 bases; unmatched junction nucleotides: 4. Germline CDR1 reads MNHNS; CDR2 reads SASEGT. This CDR3 is built from 15 residues. The CDR3 region has the DNA TGTGCCAGCAGTGAACAGGGGGCGAATAATCAGCCCCAGCATTTT. Translating gives CASSEQGANNQPQHF.

The rearrangement uses TRBV7-9 and TRBJ2-2; D gene ambiguous. V was clipped by 0 bases and J by 6 bases, with 5 bases between them. Germline V gives CDR1 SEHNR, CDR2 FQNEAQ (reference sequence). The CDR3 totals 13 residues. Here the CDR3 reads CASSLAQSGELFF. CDR3 nucleotide sequence: TGTGCCAGCAGCTTAGCGCAGTCCGGGGAGCTGTTTTTT.

This chain uses TRBV5-4 with TRBJ2-5, with 12 bases that match TRBD2. This CDR3 has 15 residues. CDR1 SGHNT and CDR2 YYREEE come from the germline V gene (reference sequence). Losses at the gene ends were 4 bases for V and 2 bases for J; bases not matched to a gene: 3. The DNA of the CDR3 is TGTGCCAGCAGCGCCGGACTAGCGGGGCAAGAGACCCAGTACTTC. Protein: CASSAGLAGQETQYF.